This T cell receptor beta chain was observed in a study of Graves' ophthalmopathy and Graves' hyperthyroidism. Whole-study findings and limits: A 13-signature model separated ophthalmopathy from stable hyperthyroidism, 87.88% sensitivity, roughly 81% specificity. Most clonotypes expanded in thyroid above 0.001 frequency were present in blood too.

CDR3 length equals 13 residues. Trimming took off 4 bases at V and 4 bases at J, with 10 bases between the two ends. From germline, CDR1 is DFQATT and CDR2 SNEGSKA (reference sequence). Enrolled hyperthyroidism patients had a new diagnosis, a duration under 2 months, and an age of 18 to 65. RNA transcripts were the template, and TCR beta CDR3 regions were amplified from them. Investigators did first-round RT-PCR with HTBI primers, then second-round multiplex PCR. TCRdb itself ran the multiplex PCR reads through MiXCR, one entry per CDR3 protein. This table has around 1,000,000 distinct CDR3 sequences, 36% appearing once. This clonotype was found many times. The antigen is unknown.

This TCR was recovered from an adult man with Graves' hyperthyroidism. The J gene is TRBJ1-4, the V gene TRBV20-1, with D unresolved. Sequencing used peripheral blood or thyroid tissue (not recorded which). The CDR3 nucleotides are TGCAGTGCTACCGGACCGGTTAATGAAAAACTGTTTTTT. It yields the protein CSATGPVNEKLFF.